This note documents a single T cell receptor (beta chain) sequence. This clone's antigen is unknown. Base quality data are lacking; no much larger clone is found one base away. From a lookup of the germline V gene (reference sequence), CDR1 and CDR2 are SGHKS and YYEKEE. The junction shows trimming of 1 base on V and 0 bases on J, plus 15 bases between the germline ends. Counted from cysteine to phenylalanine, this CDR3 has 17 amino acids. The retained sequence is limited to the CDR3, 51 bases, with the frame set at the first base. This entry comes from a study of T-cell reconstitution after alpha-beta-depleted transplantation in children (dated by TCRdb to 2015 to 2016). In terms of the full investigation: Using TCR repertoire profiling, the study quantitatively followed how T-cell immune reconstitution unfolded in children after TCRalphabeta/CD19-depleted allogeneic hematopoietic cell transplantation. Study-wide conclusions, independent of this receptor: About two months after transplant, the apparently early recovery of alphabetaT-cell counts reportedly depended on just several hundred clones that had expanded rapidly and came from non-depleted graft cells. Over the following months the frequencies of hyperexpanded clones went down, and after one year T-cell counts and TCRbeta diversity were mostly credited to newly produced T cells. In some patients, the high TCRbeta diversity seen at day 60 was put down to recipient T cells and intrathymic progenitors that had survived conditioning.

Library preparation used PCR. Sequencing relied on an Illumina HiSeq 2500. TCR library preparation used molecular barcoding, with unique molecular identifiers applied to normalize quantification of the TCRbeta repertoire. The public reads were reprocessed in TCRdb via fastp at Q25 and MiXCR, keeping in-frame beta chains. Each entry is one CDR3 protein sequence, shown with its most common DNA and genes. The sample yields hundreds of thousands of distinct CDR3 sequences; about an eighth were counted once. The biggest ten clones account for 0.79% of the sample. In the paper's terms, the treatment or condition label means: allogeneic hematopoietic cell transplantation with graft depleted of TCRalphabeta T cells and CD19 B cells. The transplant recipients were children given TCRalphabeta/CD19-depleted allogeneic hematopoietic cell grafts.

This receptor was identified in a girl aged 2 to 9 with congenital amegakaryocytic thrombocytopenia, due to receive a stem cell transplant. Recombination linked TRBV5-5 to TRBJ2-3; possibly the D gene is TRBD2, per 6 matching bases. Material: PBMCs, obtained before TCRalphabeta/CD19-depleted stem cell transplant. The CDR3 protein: CASSLFGLAASTDTQYF. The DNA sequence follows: TGTGCCAGCAGCTTGTTCGGGTTAGCGGCAAGCACAGATACGCAGTATTTT.